This note documents a single T cell receptor beta chain sequence. This sample was included in a study of shared clonotypes between healthy human individuals. From germline, CDR1 is LNHNV and CDR2 YYDKDF (reference sequence). The CDR3 contains 16 residues. J was trimmed by 6 bases and V by 0 bases; bases with no gene match: 5. Profiled with immunoSEQ multiplex PCR; TCRdb holds only in-frame clones, not every one. Counted here are 1 million to 1.3 million clones, more than 75% occurring once; the ten biggest clones make up under 0.8%. The sequence derives from a man between 18 and 29 years old in good health. Some clones in this sample may be carry-over from other donors' samples. Sequenced material: memory CD4+ T cells from PBMCs. Subset reported: CD45RA-negative fraction. This chain uses TRBV15 with TRBJ2-7; 13 nucleotides agree with TRBD2. Written as DNA, the CDR3 is TGTGCCACCAGCAGAGAAACTAGCGGGAGGGTTAGCGAGCAGTACTTC. As protein: CATSRETSGRVSEQYF. The complete variable domain, with remaining parts taken from reference TRBV15 and TRBJ2-7, reads DAMVIQNPRYQVTQFGKPVTLSCSQTLNHNVMYWYQQKSSQAPKLLFHYYDKDFNNEADTPDNFQSRRPNTSFCFLDIRSPGLGDTAMYLCATSRETSGRVSEQYFGPGTRLTVT.